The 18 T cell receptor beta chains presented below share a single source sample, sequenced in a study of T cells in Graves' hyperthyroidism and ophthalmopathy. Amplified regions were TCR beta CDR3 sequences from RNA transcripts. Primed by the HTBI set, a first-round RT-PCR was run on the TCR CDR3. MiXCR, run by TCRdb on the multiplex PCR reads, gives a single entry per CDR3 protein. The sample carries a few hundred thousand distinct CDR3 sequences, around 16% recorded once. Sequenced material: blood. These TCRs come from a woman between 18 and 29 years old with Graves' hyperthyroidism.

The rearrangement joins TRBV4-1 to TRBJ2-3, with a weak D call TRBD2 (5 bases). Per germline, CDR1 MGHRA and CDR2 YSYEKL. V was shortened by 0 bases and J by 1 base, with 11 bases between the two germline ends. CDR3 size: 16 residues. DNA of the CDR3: TGCGCCAGCAGCCAAGAATGGTGTAGCGGCACAGATACGCAGTATTTT. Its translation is CASSQEWCSGTDTQYF.

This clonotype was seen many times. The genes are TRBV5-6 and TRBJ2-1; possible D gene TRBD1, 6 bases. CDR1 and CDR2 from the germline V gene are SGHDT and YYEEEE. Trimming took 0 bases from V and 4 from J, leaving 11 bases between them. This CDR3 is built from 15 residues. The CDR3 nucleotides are TGTGCCAGCAGCTTGGGGGGGACATTGTACAATGAGCAGTTCTTC. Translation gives CASSLGGTLYNEQFF.

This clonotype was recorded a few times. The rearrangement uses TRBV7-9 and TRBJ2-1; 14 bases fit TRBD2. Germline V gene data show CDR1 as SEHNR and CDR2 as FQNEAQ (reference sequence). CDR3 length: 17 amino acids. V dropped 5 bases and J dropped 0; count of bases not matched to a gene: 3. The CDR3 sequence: CASSTTSGGASYNEQFF. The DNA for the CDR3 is TGTGCCAGCAGCACGACTAGCGGGGGGGCCTCCTACAATGAGCAGTTCTTC.

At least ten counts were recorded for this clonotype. The CDR3: CASIPRGGETQYF. In DNA form, the CDR3 reads TGTGCCAGCATCCCGAGAGGGGGAGAGACCCAGTACTTC. The chain joins TRBV12-3 or TRBV12-4 to TRBJ2-5; possible D gene TRBD1, 6 bases. The ends were cut back, 7 bases at V and 4 bases at J, with 13 bases in the middle. This CDR3 is 13 amino acids long.

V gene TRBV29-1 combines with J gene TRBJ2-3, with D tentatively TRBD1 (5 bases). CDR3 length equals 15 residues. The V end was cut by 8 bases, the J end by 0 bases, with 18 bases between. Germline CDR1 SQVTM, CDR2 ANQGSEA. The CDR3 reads CSILGRGSSTDTQYF. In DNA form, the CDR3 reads TGCAGCATACTCGGAAGGGGATCTAGCACAGATACGCAGTATTTT.

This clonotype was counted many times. The CDR3 sequence is CASRLRKTGVRETQYF. The CDR3 DNA sequence: TGTGCCAGCAGACTCAGAAAAACCGGGGTGCGAGAGACCCAGTACTTC. V and J are TRBV7-3 and TRBJ2-5; possible D gene TRBD2, 5 bases. The CDR3 has 16 residues. V was clipped by 6 bases and J by 4 bases, with 21 bases between them. The V gene's germline CDR1 is SGHTA and CDR2 FQGTGA.

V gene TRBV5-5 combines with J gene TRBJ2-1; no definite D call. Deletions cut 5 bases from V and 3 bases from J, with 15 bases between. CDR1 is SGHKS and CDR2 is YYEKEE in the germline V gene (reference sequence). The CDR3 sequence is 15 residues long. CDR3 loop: CASSPAGGNYNEQFF. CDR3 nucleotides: TGTGCCAGCAGTCCGGCCGGTGGGAACTACAATGAGCAGTTCTTC.

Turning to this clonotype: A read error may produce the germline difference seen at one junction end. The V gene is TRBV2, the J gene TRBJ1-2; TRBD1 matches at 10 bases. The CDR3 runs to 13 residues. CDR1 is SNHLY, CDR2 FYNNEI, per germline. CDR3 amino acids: CASSPDRGRGFTF. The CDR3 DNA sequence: TGTGCCAGCAGTCCGGACAGGGGGAGAGGCTTCACCTTC.

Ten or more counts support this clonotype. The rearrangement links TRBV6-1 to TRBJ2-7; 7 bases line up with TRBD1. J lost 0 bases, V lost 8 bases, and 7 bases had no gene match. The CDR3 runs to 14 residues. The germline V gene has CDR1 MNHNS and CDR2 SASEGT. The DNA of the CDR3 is TGTGCCAGCCAGTCGGGACAGATCTCCTACGAGCAGTACTTC. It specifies CASQSGQISYEQYF.

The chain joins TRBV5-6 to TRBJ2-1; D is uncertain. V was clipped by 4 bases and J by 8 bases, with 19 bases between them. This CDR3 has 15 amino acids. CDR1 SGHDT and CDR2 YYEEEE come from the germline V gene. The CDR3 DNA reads TGTGCCAGCAGCCAATTGCCCAAGAAGGCCTATGAGCAGTTCTTC. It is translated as CASSQLPKKAYEQFF.

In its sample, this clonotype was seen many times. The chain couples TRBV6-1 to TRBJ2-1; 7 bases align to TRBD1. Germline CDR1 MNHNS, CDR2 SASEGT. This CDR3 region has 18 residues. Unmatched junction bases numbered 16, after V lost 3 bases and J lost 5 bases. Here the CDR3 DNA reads TGTGCCAGCAGTGAGGACGGCAACAGGGGCGCGAGAAACAATGAGCAGTTCTTC. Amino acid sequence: CASSEDGNRGARNNEQFF.

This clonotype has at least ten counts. CDR3 sequence: CASSYKLAGAQTQYF. The CDR3 DNA reads as TGTGCCAGCAGTTACAAACTAGCGGGGGCCCAGACCCAGTACTTC. The chain links TRBV6-2 or TRBV6-3 to TRBJ2-5; 11 bases are shared with TRBD2. Looked up from germline, CDR1 is MNHEY and CDR2 is SVGEGT. V gave up 2 bases and J gave up 6 bases; unmatched junction bases: 5. This CDR3 region has 15 residues.

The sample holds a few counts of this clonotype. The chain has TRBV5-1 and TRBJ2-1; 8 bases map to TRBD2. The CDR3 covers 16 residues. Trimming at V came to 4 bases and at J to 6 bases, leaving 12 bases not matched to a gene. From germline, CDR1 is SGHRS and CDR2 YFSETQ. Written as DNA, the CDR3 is TGCGCCAGCAGCCCCGGGGGGGGCGGGTTGGGCAATGAGCAGTTCTTC. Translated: CASSPGGGGLGNEQFF.

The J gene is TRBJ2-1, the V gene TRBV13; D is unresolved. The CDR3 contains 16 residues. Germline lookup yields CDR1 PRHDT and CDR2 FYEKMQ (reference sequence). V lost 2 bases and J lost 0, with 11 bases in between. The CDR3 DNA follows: TGTGCCAGCAGCTTATCGGCGGTGGGCTCCTACAATGAGCAGTTCTTC. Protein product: CASSLSAVGSYNEQFF.

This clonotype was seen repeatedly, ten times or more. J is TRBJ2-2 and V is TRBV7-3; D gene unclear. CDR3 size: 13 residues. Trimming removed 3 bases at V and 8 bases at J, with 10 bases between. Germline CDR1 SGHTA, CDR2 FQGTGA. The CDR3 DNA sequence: TGTGCCAGCAGCTTCTCCCCGAATGGGGAGCTGTTTTTT. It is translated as CASSFSPNGELFF. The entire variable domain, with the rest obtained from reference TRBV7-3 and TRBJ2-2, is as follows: GAGVSQTPSNKVTEKGKYVELRCDPISGHTALYWYRQSLGQGPEFLIYFQGTGAADDSGLPNDRFFAVRPEGSVSTLKIQRTERGDSAVYLCASSFSPNGELFFGEGSRLTVL.

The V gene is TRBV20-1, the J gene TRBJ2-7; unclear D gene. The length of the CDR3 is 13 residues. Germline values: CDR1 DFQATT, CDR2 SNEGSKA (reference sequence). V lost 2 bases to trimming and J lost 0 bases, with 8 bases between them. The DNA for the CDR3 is TGCAGTGCTAGAAGAGGCAGCTCCTACGAGCAGTACTTC. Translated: CSARRGSSYEQYF.

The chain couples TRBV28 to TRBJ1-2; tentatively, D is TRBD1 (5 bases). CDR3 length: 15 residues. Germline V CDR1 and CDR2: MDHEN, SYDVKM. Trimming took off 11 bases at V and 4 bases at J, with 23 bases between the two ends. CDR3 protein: CAAGEGPRLGYGYTF. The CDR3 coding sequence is TGTGCCGCGGGGGAGGGGCCCCGTTTGGGCTATGGCTACACCTTC.

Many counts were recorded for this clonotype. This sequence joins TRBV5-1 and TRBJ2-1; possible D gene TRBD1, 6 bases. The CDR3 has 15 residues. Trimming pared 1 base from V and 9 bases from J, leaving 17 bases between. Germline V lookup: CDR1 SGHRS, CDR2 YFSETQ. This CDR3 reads CASSLFRPGAGEQFF. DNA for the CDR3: TGCGCCAGCAGCTTGTTTCGCCCAGGGGCGGGTGAGCAGTTCTTC. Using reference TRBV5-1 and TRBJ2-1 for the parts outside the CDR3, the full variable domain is KAGVTQTPRYLIKTRGQQVTLSCSPISGHRSVSWYQQTPGQGLQFLFEYFSETQRNKGNFPGRFSGRQFSNSRSEMNVSTLELGDSALYLCASSLFRPGAGEQFFGPGTRLTVL.